What follows describes a single T cell receptor (beta chain). The antigen is unknown. The data stem from a study of tumor-infiltrating lymphocytes in localized non-small cell lung cancer. Study in general: Patients included smokers and never-smokers with various histologies, some sampled after neoadjuvant chemotherapy. Findings and caveats of the study: No link was found between tumor T-cell fraction and recurrence-free survival. Each assay used a separate piece of the same tissue.

TCRdb's table, derived via immunoSEQ multiplex PCR, lists solely in-frame clones and lacks some. The table shows fewer than 20,000 clones, with 60% to 85% occurring only once. With V trimmed by 2 bases and J by 5 bases, 5 bases remained unmatched. This CDR3 has 15 amino acids. Germline CDR1 is SGHTA and CDR2 is FQGNSA. The sequence derives from a human donor with non-small cell lung cancer. V and J are TRBV7-2 and TRBJ2-2; 7 nucleotides align to TRBD2. Sample: lung tumor tissue. The CDR3 DNA sequence: TGTGCCAGCAGCTTACCGGGAGGATGGACCGGGGAGCTGTTTTTT. Translated: CASSLPGGWTGELFF. The complete variable domain, with remaining parts taken from reference TRBV7-2 and TRBJ2-2, reads GAGVSQSPSNKVTEKGKDVELRCDPISGHTALYWYRQSLGQGLEFLIYFQGNSAPDKSGLPSDRFSAERTGGSVSTLTIQRTQQEDSAVYLCASSLPGGWTGELFFGEGSRLTVL.